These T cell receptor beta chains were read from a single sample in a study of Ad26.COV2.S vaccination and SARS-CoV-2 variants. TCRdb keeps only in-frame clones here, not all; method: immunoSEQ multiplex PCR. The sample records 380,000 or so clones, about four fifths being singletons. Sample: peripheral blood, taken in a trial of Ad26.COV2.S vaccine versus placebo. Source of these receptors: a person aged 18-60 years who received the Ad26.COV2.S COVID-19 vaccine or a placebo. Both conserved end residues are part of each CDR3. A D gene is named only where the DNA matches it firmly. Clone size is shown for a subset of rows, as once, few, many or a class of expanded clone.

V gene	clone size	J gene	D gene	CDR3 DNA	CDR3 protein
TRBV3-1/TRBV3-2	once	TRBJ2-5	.	TGTGCCAGCAGCTTCCGAGTTGAGACCCAGTACTTC	CASSFRVETQYF
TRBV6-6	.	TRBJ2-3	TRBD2	TGTGCCAGCACCCGGATTAGCGGGGGGGGGATGGATACGCAGTATTTT	CASTRISGGGMDTQYF
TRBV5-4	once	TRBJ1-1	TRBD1	TGTGCCAGCAGCTCCAGACAGGGGAATACTGAAGCTTTCTTT	CASSSRQGNTEAFF
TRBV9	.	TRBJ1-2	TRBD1	TGTGCCAGCAGCACTCTAAGAGGGACAGGGCTAGAAGGCTACACCTTC	CASSTLRGTGLEGYTF
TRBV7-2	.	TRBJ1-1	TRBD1	TGTGCCAGCAGCTCGGACAGGGGGCTCAAAGCTTTCTTT	CASSSDRGLKAFF
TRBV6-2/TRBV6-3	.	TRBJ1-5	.	TGTGCCAGCAGTTATGGTGGAAGCAATCAGCCCCAGCATTTT	CASSYGGSNQPQHF
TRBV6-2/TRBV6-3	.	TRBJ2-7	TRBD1	TGTGCCAGCACCCCGGGACAGACCCCACCTTACGAGCAGTACTTC	CASTPGQTPPYEQYF
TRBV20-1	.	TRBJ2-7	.	TGCAGTCAAGGGAGAACCTACGAGCAGTACTTC	CSQGRTYEQYF
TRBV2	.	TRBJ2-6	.	TGTGCCAGCAGCTTAGACAAATCTGGGGCCAACGTCCTGACTTTC	CASSLDKSGANVLTF
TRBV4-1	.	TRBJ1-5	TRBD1	TGCGCCAGCAGCCGACTCACCGGGACAGGTCAGCCCCAGCATTTT	CASSRLTGTGQPQHF
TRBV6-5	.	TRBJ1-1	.	TGTGCCAGCAGCAAAAAGGGGTTACTGAACACTGAAGCTTTCTTT	CASSKKGLLNTEAFF
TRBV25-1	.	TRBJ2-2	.	TGTGCCAGCAGTGAATCAGGGGACCGAGGGGAGCTGTTTTTT	CASSESGDRGELFF
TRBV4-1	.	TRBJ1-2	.	TGCGCCAGCAGCCAAGATTGGCTAGGCAACTATGGCTACACCTTC	CASSQDWLGNYGYTF
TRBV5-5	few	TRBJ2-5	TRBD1	TGTGCCAGCAGCTTAGGGACAGGGGGTAGAGAGACCCAGTACTTC	CASSLGTGGRETQYF
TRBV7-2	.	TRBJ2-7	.	TGTGCCAGCAGCTCGACCGACTCCTACGAGCAGTACTTC	CASSSTDSYEQYF
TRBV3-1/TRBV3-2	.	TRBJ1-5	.	TGTGCCAGCAGCCAGGTGCTTGGGGTCGATCAGCCCCAGCATTTT	CASSQVLGVDQPQHF
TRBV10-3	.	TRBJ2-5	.	TGTGCCATCAGTGAGGGGGGGGCCAGGGAGACCCAGTACTTC	CAISEGGARETQYF
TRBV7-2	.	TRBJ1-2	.	TGTGCCAGCCGTTTCAGGAACTTAATGGGCTACACCTTC	CASRFRNLMGYTF
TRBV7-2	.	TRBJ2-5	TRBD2	TGTGCCAGCAGCTTTGCGGGGGTCCAAGAGACCCAGTACTTC	CASSFAGVQETQYF
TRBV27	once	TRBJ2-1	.	TGTGCCAGCAGTTTACCGGGGCGGGAGCAGTTCTTC	CASSLPGREQFF
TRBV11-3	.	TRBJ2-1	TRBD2	TGTGCCAGCAGCTTAGGACTAGCGGGCAATGAGCAGTTCTTC	CASSLGLAGNEQFF
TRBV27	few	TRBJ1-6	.	TGTGCCAGCACTTCCCAGGGATTAACTTCACCCCTCCACTTT	CASTSQGLTSPLHF
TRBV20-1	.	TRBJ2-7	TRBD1	TGCAGTGCTAGTAATCCGGGACAGGGACCCTACGAGCAGTACTTC	CSASNPGQGPYEQYF
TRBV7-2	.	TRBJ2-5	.	TGTGCCAGCAGCTTAACCGGGGCAAGTGTGGACCAGTACTTC	CASSLTGASVDQYF
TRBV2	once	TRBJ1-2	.	TGTGCCAGCAGGCACAGGGAGGAGGATGGCTACACCTTC	CASRHREEDGYTF
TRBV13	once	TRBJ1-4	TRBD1	TGTGCCAGCAGCTCAGGACAGGCCCAGAATGAAAAACTGTTTTTT	CASSSGQAQNEKLFF
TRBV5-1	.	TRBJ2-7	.	TGCGCCAGCAGCTTACAACTAGAGCGCGAGCAGTACTTC	CASSLQLEREQYF
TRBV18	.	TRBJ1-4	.	TGTGCCAGCTCACCATTACAAGGGGCGGATGAAAAACTGTTTTTT	CASSPLQGADEKLFF
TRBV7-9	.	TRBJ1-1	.	TGTGCCAGCAGCCCGACAGAAATGAACACTGAAGCTTTCTTT	CASSPTEMNTEAFF
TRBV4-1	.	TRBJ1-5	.	TGCGCCAGCAGCCAAGAGGCAGGGACGGGTCAGCCCCAGCATTTT	CASSQEAGTGQPQHF
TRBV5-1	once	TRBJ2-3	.	TGCGCCAGCAGCCCTACAGGGAGGGTAGATACGCAGTATTTT	CASSPTGRVDTQYF
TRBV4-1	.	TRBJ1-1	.	TGCGCCAGCAGCCACGAGAAGGGTGCGCCATCTGAAGCTTTCTTT	CASSHEKGAPSEAFF
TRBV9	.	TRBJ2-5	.	TGTGCCAGCAGTGGGCGAGGGGAGACCCAGTACTTC	CASSGRGETQYF
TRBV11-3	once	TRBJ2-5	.	TGTGCCAGCAGCTCCCCCGCTGAGACCCAGTACTTC	CASSSPAETQYF
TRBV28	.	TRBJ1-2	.	TGTGCCAGCAGCCTTAGGGGGGGTGCTCTCTATGGCTACACCTTC	CASSLRGGALYGYTF
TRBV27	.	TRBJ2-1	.	TGTGCCAGCAGTTTAACCGACCGGGACATAACGTACAATGAGCAGTTCTTC	CASSLTDRDITYNEQFF
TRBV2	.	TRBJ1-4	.	TGTGCCACAGCACCGGGGAGCGAAAAACTGTTTTTT	CATAPGSEKLFF
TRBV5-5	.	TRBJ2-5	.	TGTGCCAGCAGCCCACTCCCTCAGGGGACCCAGTACTTC	CASSPLPQGTQYF
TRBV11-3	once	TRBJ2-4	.	TGTGCCAGCAGCGGGGGGGCGGGAGCCAAAAACATTCAGTACTTC	CASSGGAGAKNIQYF
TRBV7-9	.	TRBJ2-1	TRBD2	TGTGCCAGCAGCTCAGGACTAGCGCGCTACAATGAGCAGTTCTTC	CASSSGLARYNEQFF
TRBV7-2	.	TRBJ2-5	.	TGTGCCAGCAGCTATAGGGGGGCCGAGACCCAGTACTTC	CASSYRGAETQYF
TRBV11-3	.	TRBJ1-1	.	TGTGCCAGCAGCCCTTGGATGGGGGCGCGCACTGAAGCTTTCTTT	CASSPWMGARTEAFF
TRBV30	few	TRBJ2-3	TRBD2	TGTGCCTGGGTACTAGCGGGAGAGGCAGATACGCAGTATTTT	CAWVLAGEADTQYF
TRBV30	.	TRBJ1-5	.	TGTGCCTGGAGTGGGACAGTGGATCAGCCCCAGCATTTT	CAWSGTVDQPQHF
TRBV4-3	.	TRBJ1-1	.	TGCGCCAGCAGCCACCTCAGGGGTGAAGCTTTCTTT	CASSHLRGEAFF
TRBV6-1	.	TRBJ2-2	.	TGTGCCAGCAGTGAATTCGGCGGGAACACCGGGGAGCTGTTTTTT	CASSEFGGNTGELFF
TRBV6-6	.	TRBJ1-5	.	TGTGCCAGCAGCTATCCGGGAGCCTCAGAGGAGCAGCCCCAGCATTTT	CASSYPGASEEQPQHF
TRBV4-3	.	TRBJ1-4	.	TGCGCCAGCAGCCAAGGTCCAGGACGACTATTCGACGAAAAACTGTTTTTT	CASSQGPGRLFDEKLFF
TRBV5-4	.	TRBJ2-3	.	TGTGCCAGCAGTCGGGTAGCGGCATCAGATACGCAGTATTTT	CASSRVAASDTQYF
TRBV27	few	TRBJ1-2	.	TGTGCCAGCAGTCCTTTGGGCAGGGTTCTACTAGGCTACACCTTC	CASSPLGRVLLGYTF
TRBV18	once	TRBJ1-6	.	TGTGCCAGCTCACGGGAGGGAAGTTCCTATAATTCACCCCTCCACTTT	CASSREGSSYNSPLHF
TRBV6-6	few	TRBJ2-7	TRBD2	TGTGCCAGCAGTACCCCGGTGGTAGCGGGTGGCTACGAGCAGTACTTC	CASSTPVVAGGYEQYF
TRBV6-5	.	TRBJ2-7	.	TGTGCCACCCCTAATTTGCTCCCCCCCTACGAGCAGTACTTC	CATPNLLPPYEQYF
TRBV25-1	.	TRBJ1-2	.	TGTGCCAGCAGTGGGCAGGGTTTCTATGGCTACACCTTC	CASSGQGFYGYTF
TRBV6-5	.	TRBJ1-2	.	TGTGCCAGCATAGGGGTTAACTATGGCTACACCTTC	CASIGVNYGYTF
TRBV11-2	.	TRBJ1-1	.	TGTGCCAGCAGCCCATGGACATCGATGAACACTGAAGCTTTCTTT	CASSPWTSMNTEAFF
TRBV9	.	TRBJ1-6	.	TGTGCCAGCAGCGTAGACGGGTCAGATAATTCACCCCTCCACTTT	CASSVDGSDNSPLHF
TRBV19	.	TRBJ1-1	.	TGTGCCAGTACGGGGAGAGGCAGCACTGAAGCTTTCTTT	CASTGRGSTEAFF
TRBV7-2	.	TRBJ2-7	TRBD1	TGTGCCAGCAGCTTAAGGGGGCCCACTGGAGACGAGCAGTACTTC	CASSLRGPTGDEQYF
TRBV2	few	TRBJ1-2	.	TGTGCCAGCAGTGGGTACTCCAATCAAGACTATGGCTACACCTTC	CASSGYSNQDYGYTF